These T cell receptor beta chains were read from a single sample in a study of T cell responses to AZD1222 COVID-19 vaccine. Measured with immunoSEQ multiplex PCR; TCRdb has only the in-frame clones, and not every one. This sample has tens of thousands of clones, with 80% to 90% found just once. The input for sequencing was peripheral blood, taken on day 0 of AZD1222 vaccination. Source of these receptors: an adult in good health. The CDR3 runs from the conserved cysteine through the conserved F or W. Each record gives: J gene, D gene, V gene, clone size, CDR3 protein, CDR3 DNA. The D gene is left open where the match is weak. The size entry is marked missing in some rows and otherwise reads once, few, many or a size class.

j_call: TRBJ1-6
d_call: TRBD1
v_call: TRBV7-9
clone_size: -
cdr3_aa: CASRPTGTGNSPLHF
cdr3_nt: TGTGCCAGCAGACCAACCGGGACAGGGAATTCACCCCTCCACTTT

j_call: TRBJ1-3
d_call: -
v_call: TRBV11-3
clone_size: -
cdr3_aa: CASSLVWGYGRRSGNTIYF
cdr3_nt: TGTGCCAGCAGCTTAGTGTGGGGTTATGGGCGCCGCTCTGGAAACACCATATATTTT

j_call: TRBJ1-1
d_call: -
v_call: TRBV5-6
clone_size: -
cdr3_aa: CASTRTLGTEAFF
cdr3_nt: TGTGCCAGCACCCGGACACTTGGAACTGAAGCTTTCTTT

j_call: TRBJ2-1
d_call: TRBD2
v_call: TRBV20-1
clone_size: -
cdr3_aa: CSASDGTSGREQFF
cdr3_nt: TGCAGTGCTAGTGACGGGACTAGCGGCCGAGAGCAGTTCTTC

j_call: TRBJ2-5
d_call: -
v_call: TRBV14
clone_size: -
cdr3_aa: CASSQERARAVQETQYF
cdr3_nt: TGTGCCAGCAGCCAAGAGAGAGCGCGGGCGGTCCAAGAGACCCAGTACTTC

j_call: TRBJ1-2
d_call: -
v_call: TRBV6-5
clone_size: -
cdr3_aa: CASSLAGGDYGYTF
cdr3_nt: TGTGCCAGCTCCCTGGCGGGAGGGGACTATGGCTACACCTTC

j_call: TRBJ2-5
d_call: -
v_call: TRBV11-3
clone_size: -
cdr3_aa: CASSSDRTGTQYF
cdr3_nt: TGTGCCAGCAGCTCAGACAGGACTGGGACCCAGTACTTC

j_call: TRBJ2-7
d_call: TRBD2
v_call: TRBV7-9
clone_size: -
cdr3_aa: CASSLIPSGSSYEQYF
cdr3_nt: TGTGCCAGCAGCTTAATTCCTAGCGGGAGTTCCTACGAGCAGTACTTC

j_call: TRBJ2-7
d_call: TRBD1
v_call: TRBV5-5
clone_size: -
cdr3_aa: CASSPQETGVEQYF
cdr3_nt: TGTGCCAGCAGTCCTCAAGAGACAGGGGTCGAGCAGTACTTC

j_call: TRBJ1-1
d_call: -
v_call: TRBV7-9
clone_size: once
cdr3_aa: CASSLGLGPNTEAFF
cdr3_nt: TGTGCCAGCAGCTTAGGGTTAGGCCCTAACACTGAAGCTTTCTTT

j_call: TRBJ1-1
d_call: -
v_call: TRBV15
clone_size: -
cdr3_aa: CATSSGRQPDTEAFF
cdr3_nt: TGTGCCACCAGCAGTGGGAGACAGCCGGACACTGAAGCTTTCTTT

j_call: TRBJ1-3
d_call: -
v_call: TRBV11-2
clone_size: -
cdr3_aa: CASSTSSSGNTIYF
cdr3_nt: TGTGCCAGCAGCACTTCCAGCTCTGGAAACACCATATATTTT

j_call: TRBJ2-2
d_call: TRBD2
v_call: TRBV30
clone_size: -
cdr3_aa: CAWDPLAGSNTGELFF
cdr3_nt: TGTGCCTGGGACCCTTTAGCGGGATCGAACACCGGGGAGCTGTTTTTT

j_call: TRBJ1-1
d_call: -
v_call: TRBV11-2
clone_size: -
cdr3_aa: CASSLTSVLNTEAFF
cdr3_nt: TGTGCCAGCAGCTTAACCTCTGTTTTGAACACTGAAGCTTTCTTT

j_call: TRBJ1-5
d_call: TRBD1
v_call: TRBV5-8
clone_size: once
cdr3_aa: CASSFVGGAGNQPQHF
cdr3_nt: TGTGCCAGCAGCTTTGTAGGGGGCGCGGGCAATCAGCCCCAGCATTTT